This T cell receptor beta chain stems from a study of OX40 agonist ivuxolimab in advanced cancers. General notes on the study: Ivuxolimab, which targeted the costimulatory receptor OX40 (CD134), was an agonistic, fully human IgG2 monoclonal antibody. Intravenous ivuxolimab was administered to patients every 2 weeks at six dose levels: 0.01, 0.1, 0.3, 1.5, 3 and 10 mg/kg. Among the roughly 52 dose-escalation patients, around 19 had hepatocellular carcinoma, approximately 15 melanoma, 9 renal cell carcinoma and 9 head and neck cancer. A male proportion of 82.7% and a mean age of roughly 58 years, ranging from about 23 to 79, were recorded for the dose-escalation cohort. Patients were allowed to have had prior anti-PD-1, anti-PD-L1 or anti-CTLA-4 therapy, and approximately 40% of the dose-escalation patients had been treated with checkpoint inhibitors. Partial responses occurred in three dose-escalation patients: two with cutaneous melanoma and one with hepatocellular carcinoma. The point of sequencing TCRbeta in the periphery was to test whether ivuxolimab changed TCR sequence diversity and drove clonal T-cell expansion. The paper covers the monotherapy dose-escalation part of the phase I ivuxolimab trial, which included N of about 51 patients.

Details on this clone: It lacks a known antigen. Per-base quality was not reported, and no clone a single base away is much larger than it.

Genomic DNA was extracted from sorted cells for sequencing of the TCRbeta CDR3 region. The immunoSEQ Assay was used to sequence the TCRbeta CDR3 regions. TCRdb holds this immuneACCESS table with in-frame rearrangements only. Some clones are missing; in checked studies, unresolved V genes explain under half, and the rest has no known cause. Across this sample there are around 50,000 clones, with approximately 90% seen only once. Jointly, the top ten make up roughly 13% of the sample. The CDR3 spans 16 residues, from the cysteine through the phenylalanine. The entry retains the CDR3 DNA only, 48 bases that are in frame from base 1. From a lookup of the germline V gene, CDR1 and CDR2 are SGHRS and YFSETQ. Deletion took 0 bases off V and 0 bases off J, with a span of 9 bases between the germline ends. Patients with a history of autoimmune disease or receiving systemic immunosuppression were excluded from the trial. Peripheral blood for TCR sequencing was drawn from every dose cohort at baseline, at cycle 4 day 1 and at cycle 7 day 1. Samples came from an open-label, multicenter, first-in-human phase I dose-escalation trial of ivuxolimab. Adults with locally advanced or metastatic melanoma, renal cell, hepatocellular, or head and neck squamous cell carcinoma were enrolled in the trial. Before TCR sequencing, CD4+ T cells and CD8+ T cells were sorted from peripheral blood as separate populations.

Results and caveats for the whole study, not just this receptor: At doses from 0.1 to 3.0 mg/kg, clonal expansion was seen in both CD4+ and CD8+ blood T cells between baseline and week 6. Partial responders in the 0.1-3.0 mg/kg groups had among the lowest normalized peripheral clonal expansion, especially among CD8+ T cells. Which antigens the clonally expanded peripheral T cells were specific for was not determined. On average, CD8+ T cells showed more expanded clones than CD4+ T cells after ivuxolimab. Low levels of normalized T-cell clonal expansion were also shown by some nonresponding patients.

The clonotype originates from an adult with an advanced solid tumor such as melanoma, head and neck, liver or kidney cancer. The sample consisted of CD4+ or CD8+ T cells sorted from blood, taken in a trial of the OX40 agonist ivuxolimab. The V gene is TRBV5-1 and the J gene is TRBJ2-2; too little of a D gene remains to name it. The CDR3 in this case is CASSLDINSNTGELFF. The DNA sequence follows: TGCGCCAGCAGCTTGGACATCAATTCGAACACCGGGGAGCTGTTTTTT.